These 30 T cell receptor beta chains were all obtained from the same sample, sequenced in a study of blood T cell repertoires in COVID-19. Repertoires were generated with immunoSEQ multiplex PCR, while TCRdb's copy carries only in-frame clones and drops some. The repertoire holds 150,000 to 200,000 clones, with around 76% as singletons. Sequenced sample: PBMCs or T cells enriched from blood (not recorded which). The receptors were gathered from a woman aged 45 to 65 with acute COVID-19.

The chain joins TRBV13 to TRBJ1-4; possibly TRBD1 for D (6 bases). From germline, CDR1 is PRHDT and CDR2 FYEKMQ (reference sequence). The ends were cut back, 3 bases at V and 6 bases at J, with 14 bases in the middle. The CDR3 length is 15 residues. This chain's CDR3 is CASSLSRGGYEKLFF. CDR3 sequence (DNA): TGTGCCAGCAGCTTGAGTCGAGGGGGTTATGAAAAACTGTTTTTT.

The sample holds a few counts of this clone. CDR3 nucleotides: TGCGCCAGCAGCTCGGACAGTGCGGTGGCGGGAGGTGGCTACACCTTC. Protein product: CASSSDSAVAGGGYTF. The chain carries TRBV5-1 and TRBJ1-2, with D possibly matching TRBD1 (6 bases). The CDR3 sequence is 16 residues long. V lost 3 bases, J lost 7 bases, and 22 bases lay in between. Looked up from germline, CDR1 is SGHRS and CDR2 is YFSETQ.

Only a few counts were recorded for this clone. This chain joins TRBV30 and TRBJ2-2; D perhaps matches TRBD1 (6 bases). The CDR3 runs 19 residues. V lost 2 bases, J lost 0 bases, and 22 bases lay in between. In germline, CDR1 is GTSNPN, CDR2 SVGIG (reference sequence). CDR3 residues: CAWSKGLGDTLPNTGELFF. CDR3 sequence (DNA): TGTGCCTGGAGTAAGGGGCTGGGGGACACCCTTCCGAACACCGGGGAGCTGTTTTTT.

The CDR3 nucleotides read TGTGCCAGCAGCCAAAGACTAGGCACAGATACGCAGTATTTT. Amino acid sequence: CASSQRLGTDTQYF. The chain is built from TRBV5-4 and TRBJ2-3, with D perhaps TRBD2 (6 bases). Deletions cut 4 bases from V and 1 base from J, with 10 bases between. The CDR3 is made up of 14 amino acids. Germline loops: CDR1 SGHNT, CDR2 YYREEE (reference sequence). Together with reference TRBV5-4 and TRBJ2-3, the CDR3 gives the full variable domain: ETGVTQSPTHLIKTRGQQVTLRCSSQSGHNTVSWYQQALGQGPQFIFQYYREEENGRGNFPPRFSGLQFPNYSSELNVNALELDDSALYLCASSQRLGTDTQYFGPGTRLTVL.

The CDR3 DNA reads TGTGCCAGCAGCACACGGACAGGGGGCTTCTATGGCTACACCTTC. It codes for CASSTRTGGFYGYTF. This chain links TRBV5-4 with TRBJ1-2, with TRBD1 matching 11 bases. This CDR3 is 15 amino acids long. Germline CDR1 is SGHNT and CDR2 is YYREEE (reference sequence). J gave up 4 bases and V 4 bases, and 6 bases lay outside the gene matches.

The V gene is TRBV5-6, the J gene TRBJ2-7; D perhaps matches TRBD1 (5 bases). The CDR3 is made up of 13 amino acids. Germline CDR1 is SGHDT and CDR2 is YYEEEE. V was trimmed by 4 bases and J by 6 bases, leaving 14 bases between them. The CDR3 DNA sequence: TGTGCCAGCAGCACGTGGGCAGGGTCCGAGCAGTACGTC. It is translated as CASSTWAGSEQYV.

There are a few counts of this clone. V and J are TRBV5-5 and TRBJ1-3; no definite D call. The CDR3 spans 13 residues. The germline CDR1 and CDR2 sequences are SGHKS and YYEKEE (reference sequence). Deletions cut 0 bases from V and 6 bases from J, with 7 bases between. The CDR3 nucleotides are TGTGCCAGCAGCTTGGCTGCAGTAAACACCATATATTTT. It encodes CASSLAAVNTIYF.

This clone was seen once. The J gene is TRBJ2-1, the V gene TRBV4-2, with 10 bases lining up with TRBD2. The ends lost 5 bases at V and 1 base at J; junction bases unmatched: 5. CDR3 size: 16 residues. CDR1 and CDR2 (germline): LGHNA, YNFKEQ. The CDR3 reads CASSRSGGDSYNEQFF. The DNA for the CDR3 is TGTGCCAGCAGCAGGAGCGGGGGGGATTCCTACAATGAGCAGTTCTTC.

The V call is TRBV6-6, the J call TRBJ1-2; 8 bases fit TRBD1. V shed 4 bases and J 2 bases; nucleotides not matched to a gene: 6. CDR1 and CDR2 (germline): MNHNY, SVGAGI (reference sequence). CDR3 length equals 15 residues. CDR3 amino acids: CASSSGQGRNYGYTF. CDR3 DNA sequence: TGTGCCAGCAGTTCCGGACAGGGAAGGAACTATGGCTACACCTTC.

A few counts support this clone. This chain uses TRBV7-3 with TRBJ2-1, with a possible D match to TRBD1 (6 bases). CDR3 size: 15 residues. Trimming took 0 bases from V and 9 from J, leaving 15 bases between them. Germline V lookup: CDR1 SGHTA, CDR2 FQGTGA. The CDR3 nucleotides are TGTGCCAGCAGCTTAACGCGGCAGGGGAAGGGTGAGCAGTTCTTC. Its translation is CASSLTRQGKGEQFF.

The chain uses TRBV25-1 and TRBJ2-1; D might be TRBD2 (7 bases). CDR1 is MGHDK, CDR2 SYGVNS, per germline. The CDR3 spans 16 residues. V shed 1 base and J shed 4 bases, with 14 bases lying between them. CDR3 amino acids: CASSELVGGGYNEQFF. The CDR3 coding sequence is TGTGCCAGCAGTGAATTGGTAGGGGGGGGTTACAATGAGCAGTTCTTC.

DNA of the CDR3: TGTGCCACCAGCAGAGAAAGACAGCCCTCACCCCTCCACTTT. Translating gives CATSRERQPSPLHF. The chain employs TRBV15 and TRBJ1-6; possible D gene TRBD1, 5 bases. Germline CDR1 LNHNV, CDR2 YYDKDF (reference sequence). V was pared by 0 bases and J by 10 bases, with 10 bases between. The CDR3 is 14 amino acids.

This chain uses TRBV7-3 with TRBJ1-4, with D unresolved. Trimming left V 2 bases short and J 0 bases short, with 7 bases between. This CDR3 spans 15 amino acids. Germline lookup yields CDR1 SGHTA and CDR2 FQGTGA. In nucleotides, the CDR3 is TGTGCCAGCAGCTTAGCGGTAGCAACTAATGAAAAACTGTTTTTT. This codes for CASSLAVATNEKLFF. The complete variable domain, with remaining parts taken from reference TRBV7-3 and TRBJ1-4, reads GAGVSQTPSNKVTEKGKYVELRCDPISGHTALYWYRQSLGQGPEFLIYFQGTGAADDSGLPNDRFFAVRPEGSVSTLKIQRTERGDSAVYLCASSLAVATNEKLFFGSGTQLSVL.

The chain is built from TRBV7-2 and TRBJ2-3; 11 nucleotides align to TRBD2. The CDR3 runs 17 residues. Germline assignment: CDR1 SGHTA and CDR2 FQGNSA. V shed 1 base and J 3 bases; nucleotides not matched to a gene: 6. Written as DNA, the CDR3 is TGTGCCAGCAGCTTAGGGGTTAGCGGGGGGGCGACAGATACGCAGTATTTT. Translated, it gives CASSLGVSGGATDTQYF.

DNA of the CDR3: TGCGCCAGCAGTGGACAGGGGGCAACTAATGAAAAACTGTTTTTT. This sequence encodes CASSGQGATNEKLFF. The chain links TRBV5-1 to TRBJ1-4; 10 nucleotides align to TRBD1. CDR1 and CDR2 (germline): SGHRS, YFSETQ. The V gene end was trimmed by 5 bases and the J gene end by 0 bases; junction bases not matched to a gene: 1. The length of the CDR3 is 15 residues.

The chain recombines TRBV4-1 with TRBJ1-1; TRBD1 matches at 7 bases. V dropped 0 bases and J dropped 9; count of bases not matched to a gene: 4. In germline, CDR1 is MGHRA, CDR2 YSYEKL. The CDR3 has 13 residues. CDR3 amino acids: CASSQENRGQAFF. The DNA of the CDR3 is TGCGCCAGCAGCCAAGAGAACAGGGGTCAAGCTTTCTTT.

This chain joins TRBV9 and TRBJ1-3; no clear D gene. The CDR3 sequence is 15 residues long. Per the germline V gene, CDR1 is SGDLS and CDR2 is YYNGEE. The ends were cut back, 3 bases at V and 0 bases at J, with 10 bases in the middle. CDR3 DNA sequence: TGTGCCAGCAGCGACACACCTTACTCTGGAAACACCATATATTTT. It encodes CASSDTPYSGNTIYF. Looking up the rest from reference TRBV9 and TRBJ1-3 gives the full variable domain: DSGVTQTPKHLITATGQRVTLRCSPRSGDLSVYWYQQSLDQGLQFLIQYYNGEERAKGNILERFSAQQFPDLHSELNLSSLELGDSALYFCASSDTPYSGNTIYFGEGSWLTVV.

This chain joins TRBV27 and TRBJ2-7, with 7 bases that match TRBD2. Trimming cost V 2 bases and J 2 bases; bases outside gene matches: 6. CDR3 size: 15 residues. Looked up from germline, CDR1 is MNHEY and CDR2 is SMNVEV (reference sequence). CDR3: CASSLKAGTPYEQYV. Here the CDR3 DNA reads TGTGCCAGCAGTTTAAAAGCGGGGACCCCCTACGAGCAGTACGTC.

This clone was counted between two and nine times. This sequence joins TRBV5-1 and TRBJ1-2; 7 bases are shared with TRBD1. The CDR3 is made up of 16 amino acids. J was trimmed by 2 bases and V by 0 bases; bases with no gene match: 7. Germline CDR1 SGHRS, CDR2 YFSETQ. The CDR3 is CASSLAGWDSNYGYTF. The CDR3 coding sequence is TGCGCCAGCAGCTTGGCGGGATGGGACAGCAACTATGGCTACACCTTC.

This chain uses TRBV7-9 with TRBJ1-1; TRBD1 agrees at 8 bases. The length of the CDR3 is 16 residues. Germline V gene data show CDR1 as SEHNR and CDR2 as FQNEAQ (reference sequence). V lost 5 bases, J lost 11 bases, and 19 bases stayed unmatched. The CDR3 DNA is TGTGCCAGCAGCACCCTACCTACACCCGGGACAGGCGACGCTTTCTTT. It translates to CASSTLPTPGTGDAFF.

The chain has TRBV28 and TRBJ2-7; no clear D. The V gene lost 8 bases and the J gene lost 2 bases, with 13 bases spanning the gap. Per germline, CDR1 MDHEN and CDR2 SYDVKM. There are 13 residues in the CDR3. The CDR3 loop reads CASSSAAPYEQYV. Written as DNA, the CDR3 is TGTGCCAGCTCCAGCGCAGCTCCCTACGAGCAGTACGTC.

DNA of the CDR3: TGTGCCAGCAGTTTATTTACTAGCGGGGATAATGAGCAGTTCTTC. This sequence encodes CASSLFTSGDNEQFF. The chain links TRBV28 to TRBJ2-1; 10 bases map to TRBD2. V lost 1 base and J lost 7; bases outside the gene matches: 4. The CDR3 has 15 residues. In germline, CDR1 is MDHEN, CDR2 SYDVKM.

The chain uses TRBV6-4 and TRBJ1-2; TRBD1 agrees at 8 bases. The CDR3 loop spans 16 amino acids. Germline CDR1 and CDR2: MRHNA and SNTAGT. V was clipped by 1 base and J by 1 base; unmatched bases: 5. This CDR3 reads CASSDFAGGLNYGYTF. CDR3 DNA sequence: TGTGCCAGCAGTGACTTCGCAGGGGGCCTTAACTATGGCTACACCTTC.

This clone was seen a few times. The chain links TRBV20-1 to TRBJ1-2; D may be TRBD1 (5 bases). Trimming took 3 bases from V and 4 from J, leaving 6 bases between them. The germline V gene encodes CDR1 DFQATT and CDR2 SNEGSKA (reference sequence). The CDR3 contains 11 residues. The CDR3 region has the DNA TGCAGTGCTAGTGGGGCCTATGGCTACACCTTC. It is translated as CSASGAYGYTF.

The J gene is TRBJ1-1, the V gene TRBV7-3; maybe TRBD1 (6 bases). CDR3 size: 14 residues. Looked up from germline, CDR1 is SGHTA and CDR2 is FQGTGA. V was shortened by 5 bases and J by 0 bases, with 10 bases between the two germline ends. CDR3 residues: CASSETGMNTEAFF. CDR3 coding DNA: TGTGCCAGCAGCGAGACAGGAATGAACACTGAAGCTTTCTTT. Combining the CDR3 with reference TRBV7-3 and TRBJ1-1 gives the whole variable domain GAGVSQTPSNKVTEKGKYVELRCDPISGHTALYWYRQSLGQGPEFLIYFQGTGAADDSGLPNDRFFAVRPEGSVSTLKIQRTERGDSAVYLCASSETGMNTEAFFGQGTRLTVV.

This chain joins TRBV9 and TRBJ2-3, with 7 bases matching TRBD2. Germline V gives CDR1 SGDLS, CDR2 YYNGEE. This CDR3 contains 15 residues. With V trimmed by 1 base and J by 6 bases, 8 bases remained unmatched. Here the CDR3 reads CASSVWGGGEDTQYF. The CDR3 nucleotides read TGTGCCAGCAGCGTATGGGGCGGGGGTGAGGATACGCAGTATTTT.

The J gene is TRBJ1-5, the V gene TRBV7-8; D is undetermined. Trimming left V 0 bases short and J 0 bases short, with 15 bases between. CDR1 and CDR2 from the germline V gene are SGHVS and FQNEAQ. CDR3 length: 18 amino acids. In DNA, the CDR3 is TGTGCCAGCAGCTTAGCCACAGCCCGCTTGAGTAGCAATCAGCCCCAGCATTTT. This gives the protein CASSLATARLSSNQPQHF.

This rearrangement joins TRBV7-8 to TRBJ1-1; no clear D. There are 13 residues in the CDR3. Per germline, CDR1 SGHVS and CDR2 FQNEAQ. V shed 5 bases and J shed 5 bases, with 12 bases lying between them. This CDR3 is CASSPGRVTEAFF. Written as DNA, the CDR3 is TGTGCCAGCAGCCCTGGGAGGGTTACTGAAGCTTTCTTT.

The rearrangement links TRBV18 to TRBJ2-5; maybe TRBD1 (5 bases). V shed 5 bases and J shed 0 bases, with 10 bases lying between them. Germline V gene sequence: CDR1 KGHSH, CDR2 LQKENI. CDR3 size: 14 residues. The CDR3 nucleotides are TGTGCCAGCTCATCTTGGACACACCAAGAGACCCAGTACTTC. It yields the protein CASSSWTHQETQYF.

The chain joins TRBV5-5 to TRBJ1-2; a weak D match, TRBD1 (6 bases). V was shortened by 1 base and J by 3 bases, with 16 bases between the two germline ends. Looked up from germline, CDR1 is SGHKS and CDR2 is YYEKEE (reference sequence). CDR3 length: 16 residues. The CDR3 sequence is CASSLLQGRGYYGYTF. CDR3 DNA: TGTGCCAGCAGCTTGCTACAGGGACGCGGATACTATGGCTACACCTTC.